This TCR beta chain was captured by sequencing in a study of control samples from healthy donors and cancer patients (TCRdb year 2020). A word on this clone: Its recognized antigen is unknown. Base quality data are lacking; no much larger clone is found one base away.

The germline V gene encodes CDR1 LGHDT and CDR2 YNNKEL (reference sequence). Inclusive of the bounding cysteine and phenylalanine, the CDR3 is 16 residues long. Only the CDR3 region is kept as DNA, spanning 48 bases read in frame from base 1. V was cut back by 0 bases and J by 3 bases, leaving a gap of 14 bases between them. Libraries were prepared through the immunoSEQ multiplex PCR assay. Entries here come from immuneACCESS through TCRdb and include only in-frame sequences with V and J called. Some clones fail to appear in such tables; in the studies checked, an unresolved V gene covers under half of the shortfall, and the cause of the remainder is unknown. The table for this sample lists about 170,000 clones; about 91% of them were counted only once. The ten largest make up roughly 2.1% of the sample.

This clonotype originated in a woman aged 40 to 55 in good health. Sequencing used blood. The chain was built from TRBV3-1 (or the pseudogene TRBV3-2) and TRBJ1-2; TRBD1 might be the D gene, on 6 matching bases. The CDR3 corresponds to CASSQEVRGGYYGYTF. The DNA is TGTGCCAGCAGCCAAGAGGTCAGGGGAGGATACTATGGCTACACCTTC.